What follows are 5 T cell receptor beta chains derived from one specimen sequenced in a study of T cell responses to AZD1222 COVID-19 vaccine (dated by TCRdb to the early 2020s). In light of the paper, this sample's time point label describes: baseline before first vaccination. To prepare the library, the immunoSEQ multiplex PCR assay was applied. In TCRdb, the immuneACCESS table is reduced to in-frame sequences with V and J assigned. These tables do not hold every clone; where another copy was compared, an unresolved V gene accounts for under half, and the others remain unexplained. Within this sample are about 97,000 clones, with roughly 91% of them counted one time only. The ten largest clonotypes hold approximately 7.5% of the sample. The starting material was peripheral blood, obtained on day 0 of AZD1222 vaccination. These receptors were collected from an adult in good health.

This rearrangement joins TRBV24-1 to TRBJ1-2, with TRBD1 identical over 8 bases. The CDR3 loop spans 15 amino acids. The junction had 6 bases not matched to a gene; V was cut back by 3 bases and J by 4 bases. CDR1 is KGHDR, CDR2 SFDVKD, per germline. CDR3 amino acids: CATSDPGTGRYGYTF. The CDR3 bases are TGTGCCACCAGTGATCCGGGGACAGGCCGCTATGGCTACACCTTC.

The gene calls are TRBV10-3 and TRBJ1-5; possible D gene TRBD1, 6 bases. V gave up 3 bases and J gave up 7 bases, with 13 bases separating them. The CDR3 is made up of 14 amino acids. Germline CDR1 and CDR2: ENHRY and SYGVKD. CDR3 nucleotides: TGTGCCATCAGTGATTTTGGGGGACACCAGCCCCAGCATTTT. It is translated as CAISDFGGHQPQHF.

The CDR3 loop is CASSLRTGGVEQYF. The CDR3 DNA reads as TGCGCCAGCAGCTTGAGGACAGGGGGCGTCGAGCAGTACTTC. The chain combines TRBV5-1 with TRBJ2-7, with 11 bases that match TRBD1. Unmatched junction bases numbered 3, after V lost 1 base and J lost 6 bases. This CDR3 contains 14 residues. Germline V gene sequence: CDR1 SGHRS, CDR2 YFSETQ.

The genes are TRBV19 and TRBJ2-6; TRBD1 matches at 8 bases. The CDR3 contains 15 residues. Per germline, CDR1 LNHDA and CDR2 SQIVND (reference sequence). The J segment lost 0 bases and the V segment lost 9 bases, leaving 4 bases of the junction unmatched. The CDR3 nucleotides are TGTGCCAGCCGGGACAGGCTCTCTGGGGCCAACGTCCTGACTTTC. Translated: CASRDRLSGANVLTF.

V gene TRBV7-9 combines with J gene TRBJ2-7; the D gene is possibly TRBD2 (6 bases). The CDR3 sequence is 13 residues long. Germline assignment: CDR1 SEHNR and CDR2 FQNEAQ (reference sequence). The germline V and J ends were trimmed by 5 bases and 6 bases, with 14 bases remaining between them. CDR3: CASSPWGVFEQYF. The CDR3 bases are TGTGCCAGCAGCCCTTGGGGGGTTTTCGAGCAGTACTTC.